The entry that follows covers one T cell receptor beta chain sequence. Drawn from each donor were roughly 9.4 milliliters of peripheral blood. This record comes from a study of blood T cells in healthy people across ages. V was trimmed by 1 base and J by 5 bases, leaving 11 bases between them. The CDR3 is made up of 13 amino acids. CDR1 is SQVTM, CDR2 ANQGSEA, per germline. Then a second PCR, running about 6 to 12 cycles, was carried out with a sample-barcoded 5' primer and a J-beta primer mix. Each CDR3 protein gets one entry after TCRdb re-called the 5' RACE reads with MiXCR. The data contain about 1.4 million distinct CDR3 sequences, roughly 59% of them singletons.

This chain joins TRBV29-1 and TRBJ1-1, with D tentatively TRBD1 (6 bases). This clonotype was obtained from a man aged 18 to 29 in good health. Sequenced material: blood. Here the CDR3 reads CSVEVGGWTEAFF. CDR3 DNA sequence: TGCAGCGTTGAAGTAGGGGGGTGGACTGAAGCTTTCTTT.